This T cell receptor (beta chain) was captured in a study of cytomegalovirus exposure and HLA in healthy donors. Study-wide context: The same platform was used for the 100 to 150 validation repertoires and the approximately 670 first-cohort repertoires, a later analysis reported. Overall study findings and caveats: The study labeled roughly 160 TCR beta chains cytomegalovirus-associated. Confirmation in vitro established that a few CMV-associated chains were specific for CMV antigens.

Generated by immunoSEQ multiplex PCR, the TCRdb table keeps only in-frame clones and is missing some. The table records tens of thousands of clones, approximately 95% of them present only once. As concerns this clone: Its antigen is unknown.

In germline, CDR1 is SQVTM, CDR2 ANQGSEA. With V trimmed by 6 bases and J by 7 bases, 8 bases remained unmatched. The CDR3 spans 14 residues. Sequenced material: PBMCs. This TCR was sampled from a man younger than 35 in good health and CMV-seropositive. This sequence joins TRBV29-1 and TRBJ2-7; 14 bases align to TRBD2. CDR3: CSVLGLAGGGEQYF. In DNA, the CDR3 is TGCAGCGTCTTAGGACTAGCGGGAGGTGGGGAGCAGTACTTC.